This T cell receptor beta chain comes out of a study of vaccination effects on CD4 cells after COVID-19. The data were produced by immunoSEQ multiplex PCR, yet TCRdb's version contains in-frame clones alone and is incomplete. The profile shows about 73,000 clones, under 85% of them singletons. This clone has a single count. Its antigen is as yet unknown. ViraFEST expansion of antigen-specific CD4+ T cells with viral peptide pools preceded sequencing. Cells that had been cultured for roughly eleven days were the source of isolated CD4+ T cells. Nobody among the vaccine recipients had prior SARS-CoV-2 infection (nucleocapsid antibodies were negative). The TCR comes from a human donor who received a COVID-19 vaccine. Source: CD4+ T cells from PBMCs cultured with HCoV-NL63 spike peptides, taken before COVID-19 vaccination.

CDR3 nucleotide sequence: TGTGCCACCAAAGACAGGGTGGTAGAGACCCAGTACTTC. Residues: CATKDRVVETQYF. J is TRBJ2-5 and V is TRBV24-1; 7 bases fit TRBD1. The CDR3 runs 13 residues. The trim removed 8 bases at V and 4 bases at J, leaving 6 bases unmatched. The V gene's germline CDR1 is KGHDR and CDR2 SFDVKD.